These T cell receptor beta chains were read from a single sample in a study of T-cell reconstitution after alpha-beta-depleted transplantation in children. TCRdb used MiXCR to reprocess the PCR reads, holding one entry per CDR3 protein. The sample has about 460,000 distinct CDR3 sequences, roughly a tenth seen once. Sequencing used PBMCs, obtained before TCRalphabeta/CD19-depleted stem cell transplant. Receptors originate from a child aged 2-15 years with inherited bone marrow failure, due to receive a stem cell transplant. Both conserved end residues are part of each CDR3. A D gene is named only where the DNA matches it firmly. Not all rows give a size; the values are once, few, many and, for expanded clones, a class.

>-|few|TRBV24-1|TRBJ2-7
CATSPGFRDYEQYF
TGTGCCACCAGCCCGGGATTCCGTGACTACGAGCAGTACTTC
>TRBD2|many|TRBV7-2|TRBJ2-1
CASSFPLAGAPGNEQFF
TGTGCCAGCAGCTTCCCCCTAGCGGGAGCCCCGGGCAATGAGCAGTTCTTC
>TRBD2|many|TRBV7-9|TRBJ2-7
CASSLDGSGISYEQYF
TGTGCCAGCAGCTTAGACGGTAGCGGGATTTCCTACGAGCAGTACTTC
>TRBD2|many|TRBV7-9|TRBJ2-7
CASSSPPWLAGGDEQYF
TGTGCCAGCAGCTCCCCTCCATGGCTAGCGGGAGGGGACGAGCAGTACTTC
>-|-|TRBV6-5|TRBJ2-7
CASSYVGGGFYEQYF
TGTGCCAGCAGTTATGTAGGGGGAGGGTTCTACGAGCAGTACTTC
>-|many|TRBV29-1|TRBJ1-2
CSVAGDGYTF
TGCAGCGTTGCTGGGGACGGCTACACCTTC
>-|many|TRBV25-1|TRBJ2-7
CASSEEVGEQYF
TGTGCCAGCAGTGAAGAGGTCGGCGAGCAGTACTTC
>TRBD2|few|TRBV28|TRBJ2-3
CASSFPLLAGLSTDTQYF
TGTGCCAGCAGTTTCCCCTTACTAGCGGGACTTAGCACAGATACGCAGTATTTT
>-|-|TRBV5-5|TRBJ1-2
CASSFLQRVYGYTF
TGTGCCAGCAGCTTTTTACAACGGGTCTATGGCTACACCTTC
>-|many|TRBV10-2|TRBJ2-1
CASSLISGYNEQFF
TGCGCCAGCAGTTTGATTAGCGGCTACAATGAGCAGTTCTTC
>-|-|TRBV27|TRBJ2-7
CASSPDLYSYEQYF
TGTGCCAGCAGCCCGGACCTCTATTCCTACGAGCAGTACTTC
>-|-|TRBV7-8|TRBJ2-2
CAGQPLGKHRELFF
TGTGCCGGGCAACCATTGGGAAAACACCGGGAGCTGTTTTTT
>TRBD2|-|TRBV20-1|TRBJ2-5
CSADSGRQETQYF
TGCAGTGCTGATAGCGGGAGGCAGGAGACCCAGTACTTC
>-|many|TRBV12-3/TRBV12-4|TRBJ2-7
CASSFINEQYF
TGTGCCAGCAGTTTCATAAACGAGCAGTACTTC
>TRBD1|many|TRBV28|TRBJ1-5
CASSRTGSNQPQHF
TGCGCCAGCAGCCGGACAGGGTCAAATCAGCCCCAGCATTTT
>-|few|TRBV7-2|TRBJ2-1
CASSLVYGQLINHEQFF
TGTGCCAGCAGCTTAGTTTACGGGCAGCTAATCAACCATGAGCAGTTCTTC
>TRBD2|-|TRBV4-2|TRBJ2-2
CASSQPSGLAGVGGELFF
TGTGCCAGCAGCCAACCTTCGGGCCTAGCGGGAGTTGGCGGGGAGCTGTTTTTT
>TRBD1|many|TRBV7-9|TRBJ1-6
CASSPWTGAFYNSPLHF
TGTGCCAGCAGCCCCTGGACAGGGGCGTTCTATAATTCACCCCTCCACTTT
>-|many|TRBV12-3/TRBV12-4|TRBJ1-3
CASSWESNSGNTIYF
TGTGCCAGCAGTTGGGAGTCTAACTCTGGAAACACCATATATTTT
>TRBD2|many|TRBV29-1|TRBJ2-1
CSVELAGGRAYNEQFF
TGCAGCGTTGAGCTAGCGGGAGGGAGGGCCTACAATGAGCAGTTCTTC
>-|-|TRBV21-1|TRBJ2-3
CASSKLTGADTQYF
TGTGCCAGCAGCAAATTAACAGGGGCAGATACGCAGTATTTT
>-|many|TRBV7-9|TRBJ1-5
CASSPTGSQPQHF
TGTGCCAGCAGCCCAACAGGGTCCCAGCCCCAGCATTTT
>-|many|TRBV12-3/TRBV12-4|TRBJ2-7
CASSRSSPYEQYF
TGTGCCAGCAGCCGGTCCAGCCCATACGAGCAGTACTTC
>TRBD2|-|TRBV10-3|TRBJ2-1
CAISGNLAGGNNEQFF
TGTGCCATCAGTGGAAATCTAGCGGGAGGGAACAATGAGCAGTTCTTC
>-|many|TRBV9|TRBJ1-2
CASSVATWGYGYTF
TGTGCCAGCAGCGTAGCTACTTGGGGCTATGGCTACACCTTC
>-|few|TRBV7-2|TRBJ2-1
CASSTRVETRSKEQFF
TGTGCCAGCAGTACAAGGGTCGAGACTAGGTCGAAGGAGCAGTTCTTC
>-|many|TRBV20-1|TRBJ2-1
CTPLRASYNEQFF
TGCACCCCCCTTCGGGCCTCCTACAATGAGCAGTTCTTC
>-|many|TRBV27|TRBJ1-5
CASSGWTEYSNQPQHF
TGTGCCAGCAGTGGTTGGACGGAATATAGCAATCAGCCCCAGCATTTT
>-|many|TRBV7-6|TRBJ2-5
CASSLLSGEETQYF
TGTGCCAGCAGCTTACTATCGGGGGAAGAGACCCAGTACTTC
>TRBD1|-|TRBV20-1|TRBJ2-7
CSAVGQPHYEQYF
TGCAGTGCTGTGGGACAGCCCCACTACGAGCAGTACTTC
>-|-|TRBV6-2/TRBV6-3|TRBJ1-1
CASNRFMGPPMNTEAFF
TGTGCCAGCAACCGTTTCATGGGTCCACCTATGAACACTGAAGCTTTCTTT
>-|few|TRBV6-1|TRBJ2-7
CASSEAAGESYEQYF
TGTGCCAGCAGTGAAGCGGCAGGGGAGTCCTACGAGCAGTACTTC
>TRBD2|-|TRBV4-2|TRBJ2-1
CASSQDGTSGKEQLF
TGTGCCAGCAGCCAAGACGGGACTAGCGGGAAGGAGCAGTTATTC
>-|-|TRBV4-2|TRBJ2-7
CASSPRHFEQYF
TGTGCCAGCAGCCCCCGGCACTTCGAGCAGTACTTC
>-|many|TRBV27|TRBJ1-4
CASSFDGGTNEKLFF
TGTGCCAGCAGTTTCGACGGCGGAACTAATGAAAAACTGTTTTTT
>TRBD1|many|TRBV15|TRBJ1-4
CATSREGQRNEKLFF
TGTGCCACCAGCAGGGAGGGACAGAGAAATGAAAAACTGTTTTTT
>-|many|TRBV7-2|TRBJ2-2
CASSLVVGTGELFF
TGTGCCAGCAGCTTAGTCGTCGGGACCGGGGAGCTGTTTTTT
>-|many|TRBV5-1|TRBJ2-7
CASSFGQRISYEQYF
TGCGCCAGCAGCTTTGGACAGAGAATCTCCTACGAGCAGTACTTC
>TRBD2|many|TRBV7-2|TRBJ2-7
CASSLESSGGLEQYF
TGTGCCAGCAGCTTAGAATCTAGCGGGGGCCTGGAGCAGTACTTC
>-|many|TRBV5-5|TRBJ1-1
CASSLDLYEAFF
TGTGCCAGCAGCTTGGACCTGTATGAAGCTTTCTTT
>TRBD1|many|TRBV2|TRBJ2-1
CASTRGQGLDEQFF
TGTGCCAGCACTCGGGGACAGGGACTGGATGAGCAGTTCTTC
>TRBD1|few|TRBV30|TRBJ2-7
CAWRGDSYEQYF
TGTGCCTGGAGGGGGGACAGCTACGAGCAGTACTTC
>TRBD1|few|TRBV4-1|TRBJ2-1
CASSRETGTGSNNEQFF
TGCGCCAGCAGCCGAGAGACCGGGACAGGGAGTAACAATGAGCAGTTCTTC
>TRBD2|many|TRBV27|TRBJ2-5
CASSLWGRAGAQYF
TGTGCCAGCAGTTTATGGGGGAGGGCTGGGGCCCAGTACTTC
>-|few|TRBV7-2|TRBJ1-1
CASRPDRTTEAFF
TGTGCCAGCAGACCCGATAGGACCACTGAAGCTTTCTTT
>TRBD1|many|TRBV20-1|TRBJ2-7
CSARDGGRGGERNEQYF
TGCAGTGCTAGAGATGGTGGAAGAGGGGGCGAGAGGAACGAGCAGTACTTC
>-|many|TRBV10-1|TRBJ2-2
CASSENTGELFF
TGCGCCAGCAGCGAGAACACCGGGGAGCTGTTTTTT
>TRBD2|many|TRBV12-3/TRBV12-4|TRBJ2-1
CASSSWTSAHNEQFF
TGTGCCAGCAGTTCGTGGACTAGCGCACACAATGAGCAGTTCTTC
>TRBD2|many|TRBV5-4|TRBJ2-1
CASSHLGTSPYNEQFF
TGTGCCAGCAGCCATCTAGGGACTAGCCCCTACAATGAGCAGTTCTTC
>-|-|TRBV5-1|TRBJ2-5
CASSLAGYQETQYF
TGCGCCAGCAGCTTGGCAGGTTACCAAGAGACCCAGTACTTC
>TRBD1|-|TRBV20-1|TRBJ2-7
CSARATGAYEQYF
TGCAGTGCTAGGGCCACAGGGGCCTACGAGCAGTACTTC
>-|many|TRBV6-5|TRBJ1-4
CASSYSPRSTNEKLFF
TGTGCCAGCAGTTACTCTCCGAGGTCAACTAATGAAAAACTGTTTTTT
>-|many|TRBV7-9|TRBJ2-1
CASSSDSRSYNEQFF
TGTGCCAGCAGCAGTGACTCCCGCTCCTACAATGAGCAGTTCTTC
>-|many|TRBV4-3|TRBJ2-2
CASSQGSRAREGELFF
TGCGCCAGCAGCCAAGGGTCCAGGGCCAGGGAAGGGGAGCTGTTTTTT
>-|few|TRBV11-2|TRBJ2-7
CASSSLREAYEQYF
TGTGCCAGCAGCTCGTTGAGGGAGGCCTACGAGCAGTACTTC
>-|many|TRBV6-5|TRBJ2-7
CASSYSFRGTSYEQYF
TGTGCCAGCAGTTACTCGTTTCGGGGGACCTCCTACGAGCAGTACTTC
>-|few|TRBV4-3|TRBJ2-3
CPSSQDDTQYF
TGCCCCAGCAGCCAAGACGATACGCAGTATTTT
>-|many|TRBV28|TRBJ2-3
CASSPVGRADTQYF
TGTGCCAGCAGTCCAGTGGGGCGGGCAGATACGCAGTATTTT
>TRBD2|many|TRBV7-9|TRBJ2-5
CASSLVMAGEETQYF
TGTGCCAGCAGCTTAGTAATGGCGGGAGAAGAGACCCAGTACTTC